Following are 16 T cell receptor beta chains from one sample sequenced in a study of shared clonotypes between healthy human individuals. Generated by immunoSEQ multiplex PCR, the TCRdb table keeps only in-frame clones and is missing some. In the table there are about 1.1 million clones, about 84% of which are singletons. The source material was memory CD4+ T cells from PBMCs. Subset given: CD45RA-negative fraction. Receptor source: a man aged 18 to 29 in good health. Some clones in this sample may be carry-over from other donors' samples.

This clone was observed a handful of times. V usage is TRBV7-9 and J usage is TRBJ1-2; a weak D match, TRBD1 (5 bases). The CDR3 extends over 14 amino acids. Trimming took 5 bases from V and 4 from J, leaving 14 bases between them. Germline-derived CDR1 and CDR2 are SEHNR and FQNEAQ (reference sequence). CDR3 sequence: CASSAQTESYGYTF. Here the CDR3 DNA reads TGTGCCAGCAGCGCCCAGACAGAATCCTATGGCTACACCTTC.

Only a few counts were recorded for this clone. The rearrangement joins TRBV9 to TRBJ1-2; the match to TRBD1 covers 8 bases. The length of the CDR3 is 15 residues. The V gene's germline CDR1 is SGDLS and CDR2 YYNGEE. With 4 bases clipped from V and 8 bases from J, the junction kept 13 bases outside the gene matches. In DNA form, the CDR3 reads TGTGCCAGCAGCAAGGGAGGGCAGGGGGCAGAGGGCTACACCTTC. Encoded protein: CASSKGGQGAEGYTF.

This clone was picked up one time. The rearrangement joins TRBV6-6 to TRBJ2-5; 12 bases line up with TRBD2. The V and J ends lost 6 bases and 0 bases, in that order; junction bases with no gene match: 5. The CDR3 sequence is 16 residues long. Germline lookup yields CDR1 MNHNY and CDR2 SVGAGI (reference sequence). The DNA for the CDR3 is TGTGCCAGCAGACCGAGACTAGCGGGAGACCAAGAGACCCAGTACTTC. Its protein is CASRPRLAGDQETQYF.

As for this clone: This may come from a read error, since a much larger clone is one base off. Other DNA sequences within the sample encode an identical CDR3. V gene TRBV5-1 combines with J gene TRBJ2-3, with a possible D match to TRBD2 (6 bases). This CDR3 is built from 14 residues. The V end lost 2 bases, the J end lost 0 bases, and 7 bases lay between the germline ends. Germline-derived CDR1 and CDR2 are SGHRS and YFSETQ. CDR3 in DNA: TGCGCCAGCAGCTTAAGCGGGAGCACAGATACGCAGTATTTT. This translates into CASSLSGSTDTQYF.

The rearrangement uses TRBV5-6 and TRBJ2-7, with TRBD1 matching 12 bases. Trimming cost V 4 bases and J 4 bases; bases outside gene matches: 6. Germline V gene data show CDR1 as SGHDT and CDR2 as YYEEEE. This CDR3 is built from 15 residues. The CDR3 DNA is TGTGCCAGCAGCCCCCCGGGACAGGGGGCGTACGAGCAGTACTTC. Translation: CASSPPGQGAYEQYF.

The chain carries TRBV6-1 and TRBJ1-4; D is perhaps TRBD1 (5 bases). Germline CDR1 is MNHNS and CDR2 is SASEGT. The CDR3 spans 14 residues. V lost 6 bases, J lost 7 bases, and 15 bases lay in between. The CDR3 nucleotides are TGTGCCAGCAGCCGCGCTCAGGGTAGTGAAAAACTGTTTTTT. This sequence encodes CASSRAQGSEKLFF.

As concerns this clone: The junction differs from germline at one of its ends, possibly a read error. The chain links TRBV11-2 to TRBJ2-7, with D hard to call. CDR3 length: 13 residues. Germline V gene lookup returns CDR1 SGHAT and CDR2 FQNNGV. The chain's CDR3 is CASSLDLYYEQYF. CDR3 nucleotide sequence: TGTGCCAGCAGCCTAGACTTATACTACGAGCAGTACTTC.

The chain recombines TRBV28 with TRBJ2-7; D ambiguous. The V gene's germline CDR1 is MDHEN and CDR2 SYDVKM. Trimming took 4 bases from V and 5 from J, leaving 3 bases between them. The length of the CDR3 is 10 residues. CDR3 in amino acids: CASSSNEQYF. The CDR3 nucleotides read TGTGCCAGCAGTTCAAACGAGCAGTACTTC.

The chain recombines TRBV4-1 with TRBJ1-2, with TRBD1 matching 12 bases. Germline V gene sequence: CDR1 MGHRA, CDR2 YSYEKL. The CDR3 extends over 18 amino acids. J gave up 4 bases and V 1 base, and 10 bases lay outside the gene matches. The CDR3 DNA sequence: TGCGCCAGCAGCCAAGGGGTAGGGACAGGGGGCAACTTCTATGGCTACACCTTC. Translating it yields CASSQGVGTGGNFYGYTF.

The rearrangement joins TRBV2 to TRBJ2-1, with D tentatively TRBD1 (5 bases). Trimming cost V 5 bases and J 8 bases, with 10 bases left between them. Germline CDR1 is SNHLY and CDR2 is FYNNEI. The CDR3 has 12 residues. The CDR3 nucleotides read TGTGCCAGCAGTAGACAGAGCGATGAGCAGTTCTTC. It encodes CASSRQSDEQFF.

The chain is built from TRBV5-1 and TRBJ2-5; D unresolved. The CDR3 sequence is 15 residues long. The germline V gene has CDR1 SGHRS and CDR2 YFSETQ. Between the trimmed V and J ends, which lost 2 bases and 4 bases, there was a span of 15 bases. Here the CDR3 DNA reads TGCGCCAGCAGCTTATACCAGTACCTGGCAGAGACCCAGTACTTC. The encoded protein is CASSLYQYLAETQYF. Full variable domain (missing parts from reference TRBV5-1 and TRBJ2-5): KAGVTQTPRYLIKTRGQQVTLSCSPISGHRSVSWYQQTPGQGLQFLFEYFSETQRNKGNFPGRFSGRQFSNSRSEMNVSTLELGDSALYLCASSLYQYLAETQYFGPGTRLLVL.

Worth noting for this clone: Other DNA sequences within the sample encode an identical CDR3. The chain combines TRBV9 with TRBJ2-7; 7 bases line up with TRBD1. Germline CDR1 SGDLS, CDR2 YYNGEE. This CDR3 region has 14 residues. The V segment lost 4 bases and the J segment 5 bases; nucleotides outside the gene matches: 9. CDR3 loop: CASSPRQGFDEQYF. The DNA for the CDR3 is TGTGCCAGCAGCCCGCGACAGGGTTTCGACGAGCAGTACTTC.

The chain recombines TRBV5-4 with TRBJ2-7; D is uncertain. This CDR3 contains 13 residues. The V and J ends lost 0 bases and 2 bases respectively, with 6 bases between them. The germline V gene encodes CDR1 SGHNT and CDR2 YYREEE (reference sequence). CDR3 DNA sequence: TGTGCCAGCAGCTTGGGCACCACCTACGAGCAGTACTTC. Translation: CASSLGTTYEQYF. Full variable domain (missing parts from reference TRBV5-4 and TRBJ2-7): ETGVTQSPTHLIKTRGQQVTLRCSSQSGHNTVSWYQQALGQGPQFIFQYYREEENGRGNFPPRFSGLQFPNYSSELNVNALELDDSALYLCASSLGTTYEQYFGPGTRLTVT.

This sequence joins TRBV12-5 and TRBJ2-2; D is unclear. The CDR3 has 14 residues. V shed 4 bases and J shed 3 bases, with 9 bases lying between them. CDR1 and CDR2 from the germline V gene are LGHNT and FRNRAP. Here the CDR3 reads CASGSDSYTGELFF. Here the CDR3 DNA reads TGTGCTAGTGGTTCCGACTCGTACACCGGGGAGCTGTTTTTT.

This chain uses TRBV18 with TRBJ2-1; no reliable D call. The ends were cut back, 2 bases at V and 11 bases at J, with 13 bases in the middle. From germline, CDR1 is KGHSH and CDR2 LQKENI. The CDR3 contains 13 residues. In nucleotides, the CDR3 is TGTGCCAGCTCACCAACCACAATTACGCAGCAGTTCTTC. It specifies CASSPTTITQQFF.

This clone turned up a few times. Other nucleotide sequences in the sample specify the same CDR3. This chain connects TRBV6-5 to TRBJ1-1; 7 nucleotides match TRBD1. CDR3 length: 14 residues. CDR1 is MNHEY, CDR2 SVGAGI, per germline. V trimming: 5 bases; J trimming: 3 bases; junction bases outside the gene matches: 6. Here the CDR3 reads CASSRQGRDTEAFF. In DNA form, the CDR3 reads TGTGCCAGCAGTCGACAGGGCAGGGACACTGAAGCTTTCTTT.